A single sample is the source of the 26 T cell receptor beta chains below, sequenced in a study of T cells after posttransplantation cyclophosphamide. Repertoires were generated with immunoSEQ multiplex PCR, while TCRdb's copy carries only in-frame clones and drops some. The top ten hold roughly 8.3% of the sample, which has about 36,000 clones, just under 80% seen once. A marrow graft followed busulfan-fludarabine conditioning, with cyclophosphamide on days +3 and +4. The sample in question was CD4+ T cells sorted from blood, obtained 1,700 to 2,000 days after a stem cell transplant with posttransplant cyclophosphamide. The receptors shown here come from a female patient in her forties or fifties who received an allogeneic stem cell transplant from a related donor, was CMV-positive, and had no GVHD. Some T cells may have originated in the graft donor.

This chain joins TRBV7-9 and TRBJ2-5, with D perhaps matching TRBD1 (6 bases). The germline gives CDR1 SEHNR, CDR2 FQNEAQ (reference sequence). The CDR3 consists of 15 residues. V lost 1 base to trimming and J lost 2 bases, with 11 bases between them. This CDR3 is CASSLGRGHQETQYF. CDR3 nucleotide sequence: TGTGCCAGCAGCTTAGGACGGGGACATCAAGAGACCCAGTACTTC.

This chain joins TRBV12-5 and TRBJ1-1; D gene uncertain. Germline CDR1 and CDR2: LGHNT and FRNRAP. Trimming cost V 2 bases and J 2 bases, with 9 bases left between them. The CDR3 has 14 amino acids. CDR3 coding DNA: TGTGCTAGTGGTTTGCTAGGCGTAAACACTGAAGCTTTCTTT. This codes for CASGLLGVNTEAFF.

V and J are TRBV11-2 and TRBJ2-2; no clear D. The CDR3 length is 14 residues. CDR1 SGHAT and CDR2 FQNNGV come from the germline V gene. Deletions cut 6 bases from V and 4 bases from J, with 12 bases between. The CDR3 reads CASRENAFTGELFF. CDR3 sequence (DNA): TGTGCCAGCAGAGAGAACGCCTTCACCGGGGAGCTGTTTTTT.

The J gene is TRBJ1-1, the V gene TRBV5-1; D not certain. The ends were cut back, 4 bases at V and 4 bases at J, with 11 bases in the middle. The CDR3 sequence is 13 residues long. Germline V CDR1 and CDR2: SGHRS, YFSETQ. Here the CDR3 DNA reads TGCGCCAGCAGCCCCCGACGGGGCACTGAAGCTTTCTTT. Its protein product is CASSPRRGTEAFF.

This clone was detected once. Here the CDR3 DNA reads TGTGCCAGCAGTTTGCTCGACAGGGTCGCTGAAGCTTTCTTT. Translation: CASSLLDRVAEAFF. This chain joins TRBV27 and TRBJ1-1, with 7 bases fitting TRBD1. Per the germline V gene, CDR1 is MNHEY and CDR2 is SMNVEV (reference sequence). CDR3 length: 14 residues. V was clipped by 3 bases and J by 6 bases; unmatched bases: 7.

The rearrangement uses TRBV9 and TRBJ2-1; 10 positions match TRBD1. The J segment lost 6 bases and the V segment lost 0 bases, leaving 3 bases of the junction unmatched. Germline CDR1 is SGDLS and CDR2 is YYNGEE. The length of the CDR3 is 15 residues. The CDR3: CASSVVDRGTNEQFF. The CDR3, as DNA: TGTGCCAGCAGCGTAGTGGACAGGGGGACCAATGAGCAGTTCTTC.

The CDR3 DNA is TGTGCCAGCTCCACAGGGGAAGGGATGGGGGACACTGAAGCTTTCTTT. This translates into CASSTGEGMGDTEAFF. The chain carries TRBV9 and TRBJ1-1; 7 bases are a match to TRBD1. Germline CDR1 reads SGDLS; CDR2 reads YYNGEE. The trim removed 7 bases at V and 3 bases at J, leaving 15 bases unmatched. This CDR3 is 16 amino acids long.

V gene TRBV7-2 combines with J gene TRBJ2-7; 11 bases are shared with TRBD2. The trim removed 0 bases at V and 0 bases at J, leaving 4 bases unmatched. The germline V gene has CDR1 SGHTA and CDR2 FQGNSA. The CDR3 has 17 residues. Here the CDR3 DNA reads TGTGCCAGCAGCTTAGCTAGCGGGGGGGCCAACTCCTACGAGCAGTACTTC. This codes for CASSLASGGANSYEQYF. Full variable domain (rest looked up from reference TRBV7-2 and TRBJ2-7): GAGVSQSPSNKVTEKGKDVELRCDPISGHTALYWYRQSLGQGLEFLIYFQGNSAPDKSGLPSDRFSAERTGGSVSTLTIQRTQQEDSAVYLCASSLASGGANSYEQYFGPGTRLTVT.

The genes are TRBV27 and TRBJ2-1, with 7 bases that match TRBD2. In germline, CDR1 is MNHEY, CDR2 SMNVEV (reference sequence). The ends lost 4 bases at V and 7 bases at J; junction bases unmatched: 10. This CDR3 has 15 residues. The CDR3 reads CASSSVTLGGNEQFF. The DNA for the CDR3 is TGTGCCAGCAGTTCAGTGACCTTGGGGGGGAATGAGCAGTTCTTC.

This chain uses TRBV7-6 with TRBJ2-7; TRBD2 matches 8 bases. The CDR3 is made up of 14 amino acids. The V gene end was trimmed by 8 bases and the J gene end by 5 bases; junction bases not matched to a gene: 11. CDR1 and CDR2 (germline): SGHVS, FNYEAQ. CDR3 nucleotides: TGTGCCAGCTCCTTGGCGGGGGGTTTTAACGAGCAGTACTTC. This codes for CASSLAGGFNEQYF.

This chain links TRBV5-5 with TRBJ2-3, with 8 bases aligning to TRBD1. This CDR3 spans 15 amino acids. Germline V gene lookup returns CDR1 SGHKS and CDR2 YYEKEE (reference sequence). V was clipped by 3 bases and J by 4 bases; unmatched bases: 7. CDR3 bases: TGTGCCAGCAGCTACGGACAGGGAAGGTCAGATACGCAGTATTTT. Translation: CASSYGQGRSDTQYF. Full variable domain (missing parts from reference TRBV5-5 and TRBJ2-3): DAGVTQSPTHLIKTRGQQVTLRCSPISGHKSVSWYQQVLGQGPQFIFQYYEKEERGRGNFPDRFSARQFPNYSSELNVNALLLGDSALYLCASSYGQGRSDTQYFGPGTRLTVL.

The chain joins TRBV2 to TRBJ1-2; no clear D. Looked up from germline, CDR1 is SNHLY and CDR2 is FYNNEI. V was pared by 0 bases and J by 12 bases, with 14 bases between. CDR3 length: 13 amino acids. The CDR3 DNA reads as TGTGCCAGCAGTGAAGCTTTTTCCCAGATCGACACCTTC. Its protein is CASSEAFSQIDTF.

This clone showed up just once. This chain joins TRBV19 and TRBJ1-2, with a tentative D call TRBD1 (6 bases). From germline, CDR1 is LNHDA and CDR2 SQIVND (reference sequence). Trimming took 5 bases from V and 4 from J, leaving 17 bases between them. The CDR3 runs 15 residues. The CDR3 DNA follows: TGTGCCAGTAGTTCGAGGACAGACAAAAGCTATGGCTACACCTTC. Translated, it gives CASSSRTDKSYGYTF.

J is TRBJ2-1 and V is TRBV9; tentatively, D is TRBD2 (5 bases). CDR3 length: 18 residues. Germline-derived CDR1 and CDR2 are SGDLS and YYNGEE. Trimming left V 4 bases short and J 0 bases short, with 20 bases between. In DNA form, the CDR3 reads TGTGCCAGCAGCACCCCCCGCGGGCTCCCCAGCTCCTACAATGAGCAGTTCTTC. Its translation: CASSTPRGLPSSYNEQFF.

This clone was seen more than once but under ten times. The J gene is TRBJ2-3, the V gene TRBV7-9; 8 nucleotides agree with TRBD2. After removal of 3 bases from V and 4 bases from J, the junction contained 9 bases not matched to a gene. The CDR3 loop spans 16 amino acids. Germline lookup yields CDR1 SEHNR and CDR2 FQNEAQ (reference sequence). The DNA of the CDR3 is TGTGCCAGCAGCTTGCGGGGGGCAGTGATTGCAGATACGCAGTATTTT. This gives the protein CASSLRGAVIADTQYF.

J is TRBJ1-3 and V is TRBV7-2; 10 bases line up with TRBD1. In germline, CDR1 is SGHTA, CDR2 FQGNSA. V lost 6 bases, J lost 4 bases, and 6 bases stayed unmatched. CDR3 length equals 15 residues. CDR3 DNA: TGTGCCAGCAGTTCCGGGACAGGGGCCGGAAACACCATATATTTT. Protein product: CASSSGTGAGNTIYF.

The chain is built from TRBV5-1 and TRBJ2-7, with 7 bases identical to TRBD1. The CDR3 covers 13 residues. The ends lost 5 bases at V and 4 bases at J; junction bases unmatched: 6. Germline V gene sequence: CDR1 SGHRS, CDR2 YFSETQ. As DNA, the CDR3 is TGCGCCAGCAGAAAGGGACAGTTTTACGAGCAGTACTTC. It is translated as CASRKGQFYEQYF. Full variable domain (outside the CDR3, taken from reference TRBV5-1 and TRBJ2-7): KAGVTQTPRYLIKTRGQQVTLSCSPISGHRSVSWYQQTPGQGLQFLFEYFSETQRNKGNFPGRFSGRQFSNSRSEMNVSTLELGDSALYLCASRKGQFYEQYFGPGTRLTVT.

This chain links TRBV7-2 with TRBJ2-5; D not resolved. The CDR3 runs 15 residues. Trimming cost V 3 bases and J 3 bases, with 14 bases left between them. The V gene's germline CDR1 is SGHTA and CDR2 FQGNSA. CDR3 region: CASSFVASGKETQYF. DNA of the CDR3: TGTGCCAGCAGCTTCGTCGCCTCGGGTAAAGAGACCCAGTACTTC.

The chain employs TRBV6-6 and TRBJ2-4; D may be TRBD1 (6 bases). This CDR3 has 14 amino acids. Trimming removed 4 bases at V and 12 bases at J, with 19 bases between. Per germline, CDR1 MNHNY and CDR2 SVGAGI (reference sequence). The CDR3 sequence: CASSFSRDRPGQYF. CDR3 DNA: TGTGCCAGCAGTTTTTCTAGAGACAGGCCTGGTCAGTACTTC.

This chain uses TRBV19 with TRBJ1-1; TRBD1 is a possible D gene (5 bases). The CDR3 is made up of 17 amino acids. Germline V gene data show CDR1 as LNHDA and CDR2 as SQIVND (reference sequence). Trimming cost V 3 bases and J 5 bases, with 22 bases left between them. As DNA, the CDR3 is TGTGCCAGTAGTATTCCCCCCCAAGGTCTGGGGGGGACTGAAGCTTTCTTT. Protein sequence: CASSIPPQGLGGTEAFF.

The chain joins TRBV6-5 to TRBJ1-2, with 8 bases that match TRBD1. Per germline, CDR1 MNHEY and CDR2 SVGAGI. The CDR3 runs to 15 residues. Trimming took 5 bases from V and 7 from J; bases not matched to a gene: 12. In DNA, the CDR3 is TGTGCCAGCAGTCACCAGACAGGGGCTCTGGCTGGCTACACCTTC. Protein product: CASSHQTGALAGYTF.

The J gene is TRBJ1-2, the V gene TRBV6-4, with 8 bases matching TRBD1. The V and J ends lost 9 bases and 7 bases, in that order; junction bases with no gene match: 16. The germline gives CDR1 MRHNA, CDR2 SNTAGT. The CDR3 sequence is 15 residues long. The CDR3 loop reads CARRTGPWVNAGYTF. In nucleotides, the CDR3 is TGTGCCAGGAGGACAGGGCCTTGGGTTAATGCTGGCTACACCTTC.

The chain links TRBV19 to TRBJ2-7; the match to TRBD1 covers 7 bases. The CDR3 loop spans 13 amino acids. J lost 4 bases, V lost 10 bases, and 10 bases had no gene match. Per the germline V gene, CDR1 is LNHDA and CDR2 is SQIVND (reference sequence). CDR3 nucleotides: TGTGCCACCCCGGGACAGAGCTATTACGAGCAGTACTTC. Protein: CATPGQSYYEQYF. Full variable domain (outside the CDR3, taken from reference TRBV19 and TRBJ2-7): DGGITQSPKYLFRKEGQNVTLSCEQNLNHDAMYWYRQDPGQGLRLIYYSQIVNDFQKGDIAEGYSVSREKKESFPLTVTSAQKNPTAFYLCATPGQSYYEQYFGPGTRLTVT.

J is TRBJ2-1 and V is TRBV10-1; D perhaps matches TRBD1 (6 bases). V was trimmed by 3 bases and J by 8 bases, leaving 11 bases between them. From germline, CDR1 is WNHNN and CDR2 SYGVQD (reference sequence). The CDR3 spans 13 residues. The CDR3 spells CASSDPQGDEQFF. The DNA for the CDR3 is TGCGCCAGCAGTGACCCACAGGGTGATGAGCAGTTCTTC.

This clone came up a few times. CDR3 nucleotides: TGTGCCAGCAGCCCTTCGTGGGGCAATAGCAATCAGCCCCAGCATTTT. Protein product: CASSPSWGNSNQPQHF. The genes are TRBV5-6 and TRBJ1-5; perhaps TRBD1 as D (5 bases). CDR3 length equals 16 residues. V lost 4 bases and J lost 0, with 14 bases in between. Germline V gene lookup returns CDR1 SGHDT and CDR2 YYEEEE.

Concerning this clone: The same CDR3 is also encoded by other DNA sequences in this sample. The CDR3 sequence is CASSYSTGNYGYTF. The CDR3 DNA sequence: TGTGCCAGCAGTTACTCTACAGGGAACTATGGCTACACCTTC. The J gene is TRBJ1-2, the V gene TRBV6-5; D is perhaps TRBD1 (6 bases). CDR1 is MNHEY and CDR2 is SVGAGI in the germline V gene. The V end was cut by 0 bases, the J end by 2 bases, with 7 bases between. The CDR3 is 14 amino acids.